The following is a T cell receptor (beta chain) sequence with its context. The method was immunoSEQ multiplex PCR; TCRdb's version includes in-frame clones alone and lacks a portion of them. This table holds almost 250,000 clones, 85% to 90% found once. This entry is derived from a study of blood T cell repertoires in COVID-19. Clinical history as reported by participants underpinned cohort assignment. Two consecutive negative NP/OP PCR tests, clearance, or resolved symptoms defined Cohort 3 recovery. This TCR came from a woman aged 25 to 39 who had recovered from COVID-19. Sequenced material: PBMCs or T cells enriched from blood (not recorded which).

The CDR3 reads CASRQGNEKLFF. The CDR3 DNA follows: TGTGCCAGCCGACAGGGAAATGAAAAACTGTTTTTT. The genes are TRBV19 and TRBJ1-4; 7 positions agree with TRBD1. Germline V gene lookup returns CDR1 LNHDA and CDR2 SQIVND (reference sequence). This CDR3 spans 12 amino acids. Trimming removed 9 bases from V and 5 bases from J; junction bases left unmatched: 3.